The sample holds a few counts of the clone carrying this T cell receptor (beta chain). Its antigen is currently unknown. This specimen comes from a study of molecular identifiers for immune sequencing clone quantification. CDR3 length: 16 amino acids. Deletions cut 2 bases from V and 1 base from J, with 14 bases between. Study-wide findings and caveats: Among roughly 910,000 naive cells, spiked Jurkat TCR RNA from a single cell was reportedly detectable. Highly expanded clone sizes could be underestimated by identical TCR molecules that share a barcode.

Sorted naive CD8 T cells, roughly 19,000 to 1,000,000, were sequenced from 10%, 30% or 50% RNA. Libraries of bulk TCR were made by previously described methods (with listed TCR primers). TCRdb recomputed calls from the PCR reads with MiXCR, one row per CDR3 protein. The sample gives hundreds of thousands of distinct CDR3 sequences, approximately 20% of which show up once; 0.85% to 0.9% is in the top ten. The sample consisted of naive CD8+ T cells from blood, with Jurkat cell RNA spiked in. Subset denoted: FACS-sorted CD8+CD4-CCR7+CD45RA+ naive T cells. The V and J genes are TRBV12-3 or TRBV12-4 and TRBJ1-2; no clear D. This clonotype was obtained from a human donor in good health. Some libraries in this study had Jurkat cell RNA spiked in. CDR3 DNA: TGTGCCAGCAGTTTAAGTGGGAGCCAATTTAACTATGGCTACACCTTC. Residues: CASSLSGSQFNYGYTF.